This T cell receptor beta chain was found in a study of blood T cells in healthy people across ages. Combining a sample-barcoded 5' primer with a J-beta primer mix, a second PCR ran for about 7 to 12 cycles. TCRdb used MiXCR to reprocess the 5' RACE reads, holding one entry per CDR3 protein. This sample has 1.5 million to 2 million distinct CDR3 sequences, with 28% found just once. The CDR3 is 13 amino acids. Trimming took off 3 bases at V and 6 bases at J, with 9 bases between the two ends. This clonotype turned up a few times. Healthy Caucasians from Russia aged about 6 to 100 served as donors. Extraction yielded at least 5.5 micrograms of total RNA per sample.

The sequenced sample was blood. The origin of this receptor is a woman in her thirties in good health. The J gene is TRBJ1-5, the V gene TRBV12-3 or TRBV12-4; tentative D call: TRBD1 (6 bases). The CDR3 here is CASSFGGPQPQHF. CDR3 bases: TGTGCCAGCAGTTTCGGGGGCCCTCAGCCCCAGCATTTT.